This T cell receptor beta chain derives from a study of blood T cells in healthy people across ages. It was with a sample-barcoded 5' primer and a J-beta primer mix that a second PCR of roughly 7 to 12 cycles was run. TCRdb reprocessed the 5' RACE reads with MiXCR, giving one entry per CDR3 protein. The sample carries 850,000 to 1,300,000 distinct CDR3 sequences, 40% to 45% recorded once. This clonotype was counted a few times. Looked up from germline, CDR1 is SGHDN and CDR2 is FVKESK. This CDR3 has 14 residues. The V and J ends lost 4 bases and 5 bases, in that order; junction bases with no gene match: 7.

This sequence was found in a woman aged 55-69 years in good health. J is TRBJ2-5 and V is TRBV14; 7 nucleotides align to TRBD1. Input material: blood. The CDR3 spells CASSPYRGWETQYF. The DNA of the CDR3 is TGTGCCAGCAGCCCCTACAGGGGTTGGGAGACCCAGTACTTC. The full variable domain, its missing parts supplied by reference TRBV14 and TRBJ2-5, is EAGVTQFPSHSVIEKGQTVTLRCDPISGHDNLYWYRRVMGKEIKFLLHFVKESKQDESGMPNNRFLAERTGGTYSTLKVQPAELEDSGVYFCASSPYRGWETQYFGPGTRLLVL.